Shown below are 25 T cell receptor beta chains from a single sample sequenced in a study of CD8 T cells in ankylosing spondylitis. TCRdb independently ran MiXCR on the 5' RACE reads; one entry per CDR3 protein. This sample carries more than 300,000 distinct CDR3 sequences, around 10% of them seen once, and the ten largest clones take around 8.4%. Sequencing was performed on blood, either unsorted or a sorted T cell fraction (not recorded which). These receptors originate from a female donor with ankylosing spondylitis or in good health (not recorded which).

In its sample, this clonotype was seen many times. The rearrangement uses TRBV2 and TRBJ2-1, with 7 bases identical to TRBD1. V trimming: 6 bases; J trimming: 5 bases; junction bases outside the gene matches: 7. The length of the CDR3 is 14 residues. The germline V gene encodes CDR1 SNHLY and CDR2 FYNNEI. CDR3 bases: TGTGCCAGCAGCCCCACAGGGGTCAACAATGAGCAGTTCTTC. Its protein product is CASSPTGVNNEQFF.

With respect to this clonotype: A read error may be the cause here, since a much bigger clone is one base away. The gene calls are TRBV5-1 and TRBJ1-1, with a weak D call TRBD1 (6 bases). The CDR3 consists of 15 residues. Trimming pared 0 bases from V and 7 bases from J, leaving 16 bases between. Looked up from germline, CDR1 is SGHRS and CDR2 is YFSETQ. DNA of the CDR3: TGCGCCAGCAGCTTGGAGAGTGGCAGGGGTTATGAAGCTTTCTTT. Translation: CASSLESGRGYEAFF.

This sequence joins TRBV7-2 and TRBJ2-3; 12 bases line up with TRBD2. CDR1 SGHTA and CDR2 FQGNSA come from the germline V gene. The CDR3 is 16 residues long. V shed 5 bases and J 2 bases; nucleotides not matched to a gene: 5. CDR3 residues: CASSLRTSGTTDTQYF. The DNA of the CDR3 is TGTGCCAGCAGCCTCCGGACTAGCGGGACCACAGATACGCAGTATTTT.

Many counts were recorded for this clonotype. This chain links TRBV4-1 with TRBJ1-4; perhaps TRBD1 as D (5 bases). Germline V gene data show CDR1 as MGHRA and CDR2 as YSYEKL. The V and J ends lost 5 bases and 8 bases respectively, with 15 bases between them. CDR3 size: 14 residues. The CDR3 DNA sequence: TGCGCCAGCAGCACGATCGGGGGAGTCGAAAAACTGTTTTTT. It specifies CASSTIGGVEKLFF.

This clonotype has more than one count but fewer than ten. The genes are TRBV5-5 and TRBJ2-1; no definite D call. CDR3 length: 17 residues. V was pared by 0 bases and J by 2 bases, with 15 bases between. Germline V gene sequence: CDR1 SGHKS, CDR2 YYEKEE (reference sequence). Written as DNA, the CDR3 is TGTGCCAGCAGCTTGGCCCCACTGGGCCTGACCTACAATGAGCAGTTCTTC. Protein: CASSLAPLGLTYNEQFF.

This clonotype was counted many times. This chain's CDR3 is CAVEGWRAGELFF. The CDR3 DNA reads as TGTGCCGTCGAGGGATGGCGGGCCGGGGAGCTGTTTTTT. The V gene is TRBV10-3, the J gene TRBJ2-2; a possible D gene is TRBD2 (5 bases). The CDR3 runs to 13 residues. The V gene lost 11 bases and the J gene lost 6 bases, with 16 bases spanning the gap. The germline gives CDR1 ENHRY, CDR2 SYGVKD.

This clonotype was recorded many times. The genes are TRBV27 and TRBJ2-7, with 8 bases fitting TRBD1. CDR3 length: 15 residues. Germline lookup yields CDR1 MNHEY and CDR2 SMNVEV (reference sequence). J was trimmed by 2 bases and V by 2 bases; bases with no gene match: 5. The DNA for the CDR3 is TGTGCCAGCAGTTTAAGGACAGGGAGGACCTACGAGCAGTACTTC. The encoded protein is CASSLRTGRTYEQYF.

This clonotype was seen repeatedly, ten times or more. The chain combines TRBV29-1 with TRBJ2-5; weak D call: TRBD1 (6 bases). Germline V CDR1 and CDR2: SQVTM, ANQGSEA. Trimming cost V 7 bases and J 4 bases, with 13 bases left between them. The CDR3 spans 12 residues. CDR3 nucleotide sequence: TGCAGCGCCGGTGACAGGCGAGAGACCCAGTACTTC. This sequence encodes CSAGDRRETQYF.

This clonotype was counted at least ten times. This chain connects TRBV5-1 to TRBJ2-2; tentative D call: TRBD1 (5 bases). Germline CDR1 SGHRS, CDR2 YFSETQ. The V gene lost 0 bases and the J gene lost 4 bases, with 7 bases spanning the gap. CDR3 size: 14 residues. CDR3 coding DNA: TGCGCCAGCAGCTTGGCAGACAGCACCGGGGAGCTGTTTTTT. This codes for CASSLADSTGELFF.

Ten or more counts support this clonotype. The V and J genes are TRBV27 and TRBJ2-3, with 9 positions matching TRBD2. Per germline, CDR1 MNHEY and CDR2 SMNVEV (reference sequence). V lost 5 bases, J lost 6 bases, and 3 bases stayed unmatched. The CDR3 is 13 amino acids. DNA of the CDR3: TGTGCCAGCAGTATTAGCGGGAGTGATACGCAGTATTTT. It codes for CASSISGSDTQYF.

The V gene is TRBV7-2, the J gene TRBJ2-2, with D tentatively TRBD2 (7 bases). The V gene lost 2 bases and the J gene lost 6 bases, with 10 bases spanning the gap. Germline values: CDR1 SGHTA, CDR2 FQGNSA. CDR3 length equals 14 residues. For the CDR3, the DNA is TGTGCCAGCAGCTTAAAGGGGGGGGCCGGGGAGCTGTTTTTT. It translates to CASSLKGGAGELFF.

This clonotype was seen a handful of times. The chain links TRBV6-6 to TRBJ1-5; D uncertain. CDR1 MNHNY and CDR2 SVGAGI come from the germline V gene (reference sequence). V shed 3 bases and J shed 4 bases, with 7 bases lying between them. The CDR3 consists of 13 residues. This chain's CDR3 is CASSYNPNQPQHF. CDR3 sequence (DNA): TGTGCCAGCAGTTATAACCCGAATCAGCCCCAGCATTTT.

This clonotype has at least ten counts. V gene TRBV7-9 combines with J gene TRBJ1-5; D is ambiguous. The CDR3 consists of 12 residues. V was clipped by 2 bases and J by 5 bases, with 4 bases between them. Germline CDR1 SEHNR, CDR2 FQNEAQ (reference sequence). The CDR3 DNA sequence: TGTGCCAGCAGCTTACCGGATCAGCCCCAGCATTTT. Its protein product is CASSLPDQPQHF.

This clonotype was found many times. The chain couples TRBV5-5 to TRBJ2-2; D uncertain. The V end was cut by 1 base, the J end by 6 bases, with 4 bases between. Germline V gene lookup returns CDR1 SGHKS and CDR2 YYEKEE (reference sequence). This CDR3 region has 12 residues. The CDR3 loop is CASSLSSGELFF. The CDR3 coding sequence is TGTGCCAGCAGCTTGTCTTCCGGGGAGCTGTTTTTT.

This clonotype was seen many times. The V gene is TRBV20-1, the J gene TRBJ2-5, with TRBD2 matching 14 bases. The CDR3 spans 17 residues. The V gene's germline CDR1 is DFQATT and CDR2 SNEGSKA (reference sequence). J gave up 4 bases and V 5 bases, and 12 bases lay outside the gene matches. The CDR3 sequence: CSAFGLAGGRSPETQYF. CDR3 coding DNA: TGCAGTGCTTTCGGACTAGCGGGGGGCCGGTCCCCAGAGACCCAGTACTTC.

This clonotype occurred many times. The V and J genes are TRBV10-3 and TRBJ1-3, with D perhaps TRBD1 (6 bases). The germline V and J ends were trimmed by 3 bases and 2 bases, with 14 bases remaining between them. There are 16 residues in the CDR3. Germline loops: CDR1 ENHRY, CDR2 SYGVKD. CDR3 in amino acids: CAISEHAGAAGNTIYF. For the CDR3, the DNA is TGTGCCATCAGTGAACACGCGGGGGCGGCTGGAAACACCATATATTTT.

This chain joins TRBV10-3 and TRBJ2-7; no reliable D call. This CDR3 has 12 residues. The V end lost 0 bases, the J end lost 8 bases, and 8 bases lay between the germline ends. CDR1 ENHRY and CDR2 SYGVKD come from the germline V gene. Written as DNA, the CDR3 is TGTGCCATCAGTGAGTCGACACAGCAGCAGTACTTC. It translates to CAISESTQQQYF.

This clonotype was counted once. The germline gene is not matched at one end of the junction; a read error may be the cause. V is TRBV6-2 or TRBV6-3 and J is TRBJ2-2; 9 bases align to TRBD1. The CDR3 contains 18 residues. Germline V gene sequence: CDR1 MNHEY, CDR2 SVGEGT. CDR3 protein: CACSFLHGTGYLAGELFF. The CDR3 coding sequence is TGTGCCTGCAGTTTTCTTCACGGGACAGGGTACTTGGCCGGGGAGCTGTTTTTT.

There are a few counts of this clonotype. This chain uses TRBV5-6 with TRBJ2-5; D unresolved. Per the germline V gene, CDR1 is SGHDT and CDR2 is YYEEEE. The length of the CDR3 is 15 residues. V was clipped by 4 bases and J by 0 bases, with 13 bases between them. The CDR3 nucleotides read TGTGCCAGCAGCATCCTCCAGCGCAACCAAGAGACCCAGTACTTC. Amino acid sequence: CASSILQRNQETQYF.

The chain couples TRBV18 to TRBJ1-1; D is unclear. This CDR3 has 13 amino acids. V dropped 8 bases and J dropped 4 bases, with 14 bases sitting between them. Looked up from germline, CDR1 is KGHSH and CDR2 is LQKENI. This CDR3 is CASTQEIATEAFF. In DNA form, the CDR3 reads TGTGCCAGCACCCAGGAGATTGCCACTGAAGCTTTCTTT.

At least ten counts were recorded for this clonotype. The chain has TRBV12-3 or TRBV12-4 and TRBJ2-5, with D tentatively TRBD1 (5 bases). This CDR3 region has 15 residues. V lost 1 base, J lost 7 bases, and 16 bases lay in between. This chain's CDR3 is CASSLDGRADGTQYF. The CDR3 bases are TGTGCCAGCAGTTTAGATGGCAGGGCCGATGGGACCCAGTACTTC.

The rearrangement joins TRBV14 to TRBJ1-1, with 8 positions matching TRBD1. The CDR3 runs 20 residues. V lost 1 base, J lost 4 bases, and 20 bases stayed unmatched. Germline-derived CDR1 and CDR2 are SGHDN and FVKESK. DNA of the CDR3: TGTGCCAGCAGCCAAGCCCCGGTTGGGGGGGCAGGGGGCAGGGTCACTGAAGCTTTCTTT. This gives the protein CASSQAPVGGAGGRVTEAFF.

This clonotype was observed a few times. The rearrangement joins TRBV28 to TRBJ2-3, with 7 positions matching TRBD2. Germline V lookup: CDR1 MDHEN, CDR2 SYDVKM. V shed 8 bases, J shed 3 bases, and the junction held 8 bases outside the gene matches. This CDR3 region has 14 residues. The CDR3 here is CASDLDGRTDTQYF. In nucleotides, the CDR3 is TGTGCCAGCGACCTAGACGGGAGGACAGATACGCAGTATTTT.

This clonotype was recorded many times. V gene TRBV29-1 combines with J gene TRBJ2-2; D unclear. V was trimmed by 3 bases and J by 3 bases, leaving 8 bases between them. This CDR3 has 13 residues. Germline V gene data show CDR1 as SQVTM and CDR2 as ANQGSEA. CDR3 region: CSVDVGYTGELFF. The CDR3 nucleotides are TGCAGCGTTGATGTCGGTTACACCGGGGAGCTGTTTTTT.

This clonotype was seen many times. The DNA for the CDR3 is TGCAGTGCACCACCGGGGGGAGCGTACAATGAGCAGTTCTTC. This translates into CSAPPGGAYNEQFF. The chain recombines TRBV20-1 with TRBJ2-1, with TRBD2 matching over 7 bases. V lost 6 bases to trimming and J lost 4 bases; unmatched junction nucleotides: 9. The CDR3 totals 14 residues. From germline, CDR1 is DFQATT and CDR2 SNEGSKA (reference sequence).